A single sample gave rise to the 8 T cell receptor beta chains below, sequenced in a study of early T cells in non-severe SARS-CoV-2 infection. From the 5' RACE reads, TCRdb called clonotypes with MiXCR, one entry per CDR3 protein. The repertoire holds approximately 120,000 distinct CDR3 sequences, with about 16% as singletons. Sequenced: whole blood. The receptors shown here come from an adult who was a healthcare worker with PCR-confirmed SARS-CoV-2 infection or an uninfected control (not recorded which).

This clonotype was counted only a few times. This chain uses TRBV3-1 with TRBJ2-2; D not resolved. CDR3 length: 14 residues. The germline gives CDR1 LGHDT, CDR2 YNNKEL (reference sequence). With 4 bases removed from V and 2 bases from J, the gap between germline ends came to 8 bases. The CDR3 sequence: CASSLATNTGELFF. DNA for the CDR3: TGTGCCAGCAGCCTGGCTACCAACACCGGGGAGCTGTTTTTT.

V usage is TRBV2 and J usage is TRBJ1-2; D not resolved. Germline CDR1 and CDR2: SNHLY and FYNNEI. This CDR3 comprises 17 residues. Trimming took off 0 bases at V and 0 bases at J, with 14 bases between the two ends. CDR3: CASSEAGQSIANYGYTF. CDR3 nucleotide sequence: TGTGCCAGCAGTGAAGCGGGCCAGTCAATAGCTAACTATGGCTACACCTTC.

The sample holds a few counts of this clonotype. This sequence joins TRBV3-1 and TRBJ1-5; 7 bases map to TRBD1. J was trimmed by 3 bases and V by 1 base; bases with no gene match: 3. This CDR3 is built from 15 residues. The germline V gene has CDR1 LGHDT and CDR2 YNNKEL (reference sequence). The CDR3 is CASSQGGTVNQPQHF. The CDR3 DNA reads as TGTGCCAGCAGCCAAGGAGGGACAGTCAATCAGCCCCAGCATTTT.

Note on this clonotype: A much bigger clone sits one base away, suggesting this may be a read error. The CDR3 end shows no conserved phenylalanine or tryptophan, and so a read error is likely. The chain employs TRBV7-9 and TRBJ2-6; D is ambiguous. V was shortened by 4 bases and J by 0 bases, with 7 bases between the two germline ends. The germline V gene has CDR1 SEHNR and CDR2 FQNEAQ (reference sequence). The CDR3 length is 15 residues. CDR3 in DNA: TGTGCCAGCAGCTCGGGTCACTCTGGGGCCAACGTCCTGACTCTC. Its protein product is CASSSGHSGANVLTL.

The sample holds many counts of this clonotype. V and J are TRBV5-4 and TRBJ1-2; the match to TRBD1 covers 7 bases. V gave up 2 bases and J gave up 4 bases; unmatched junction bases: 2. CDR3 size: 13 residues. From germline, CDR1 is SGHNT and CDR2 YYREEE (reference sequence). CDR3 in amino acids: CASSLDRVYGYTF. For the CDR3, the DNA is TGTGCCAGCAGCTTAGACAGGGTCTATGGCTACACCTTC.

This clonotype was counted ten times or more. The V gene is TRBV5-1, the J gene TRBJ2-7; no reliable D call. CDR1 SGHRS and CDR2 YFSETQ come from the germline V gene. Between the trimmed V and J ends, which lost 0 bases and 7 bases, there was a span of 14 bases. This CDR3 has 14 amino acids. CDR3 DNA sequence: TGCGCCAGCAGCTTGGAGCCACCCCTTGGGGAGCAGTACTTC. It yields the protein CASSLEPPLGEQYF.

About this clonotype itself: The junction departs from the called germline gene at one end, perhaps through a read error. The gene calls are TRBV3-1 and TRBJ1-1, with D perhaps TRBD1 (5 bases). The CDR3 runs to 11 residues. Per the germline V gene, CDR1 is LGHDT and CDR2 is YNNKEL (reference sequence). The CDR3 region is CASGGGPEAFF. The CDR3, as DNA: TGTGCCAGCGGGGGGGGACCTGAGGCTTTCTTT. The entire variable domain, with the rest obtained from reference TRBV3-1 and TRBJ1-1, is as follows: DTAVSQTPKYLVTQMGNDKSIKCEQNLGHDTMYWYKQDSKKFLKIMFSYNNKELIINETVPNRFSPKSPDKAHLNLHINSLELGDSAVYFCASGGGPEAFFGQGTRLTVV.

This chain uses TRBV28 with TRBJ2-1; 7 nucleotides line up with TRBD2. Trimming took 5 bases from V and 9 from J; bases not matched to a gene: 4. Germline V gene lookup returns CDR1 MDHEN and CDR2 SYDVKM. CDR3 size: 12 residues. The CDR3 sequence is CASSARTSEQFF. CDR3 DNA: TGTGCCAGCAGTGCTAGGACTAGTGAGCAGTTCTTC.